This passage covers 16 T cell receptor beta chains from one sample sequenced in a study of hypomethylating agent response in myelodysplastic syndrome. Clones were read by immunoSEQ multiplex PCR, and TCRdb kept only the in-frame ones, dropping some. The table has about 1,700 clones, 75% to 90% seen once. Sequenced here: bone marrow, sampled before or after starting hypomethylating agent treatment for myelodysplastic syndrome (not recorded which). All receptors come from a human donor with myelodysplastic syndrome.

The chain combines TRBV6-1 with TRBJ1-1; D possibly corresponds to TRBD1 (5 bases). Germline CDR1 is MNHNS and CDR2 is SASEGT. V was clipped by 8 bases and J by 4 bases, with 17 bases between them. This CDR3 comprises 14 residues. The CDR3 reads CASRLSGGITEAFF. In DNA, the CDR3 is TGTGCCAGCCGACTGTCGGGGGGTATCACTGAAGCTTTCTTT.

V usage is TRBV11-2 and J usage is TRBJ1-1; D is undetermined. The CDR3 has 13 residues. V shed 1 base and J shed 4 bases, with 7 bases lying between them. Germline V CDR1 and CDR2: SGHAT, FQNNGV. This CDR3 is CASSLGAITEAFF. CDR3 nucleotides: TGTGCCAGCAGCTTAGGGGCGATCACTGAAGCTTTCTTT. Full variable domain (rest looked up from reference TRBV11-2 and TRBJ1-1): EAGVAQSPRYKIIEKRQSVAFWCNPISGHATLYWYQQILGQGPKLLIQFQNNGVVDDSQLPKDRFSAERLKGVDSTLKIQPAKLEDSAVYLCASSLGAITEAFFGQGTRLTVV.

V gene TRBV19 combines with J gene TRBJ2-2; no clear D gene. CDR3 size: 16 residues. With 3 bases removed from V and 0 bases from J, the gap between germline ends came to 11 bases. From germline, CDR1 is LNHDA and CDR2 SQIVND (reference sequence). The CDR3 DNA follows: TGTGCCAGTAGTATTGTAGGTCGGACGAACACCGGGGAGCTGTTTTTT. As protein: CASSIVGRTNTGELFF. The full variable domain, with the rest looked up from reference TRBV19 and TRBJ2-2, is DGGITQSPKYLFRKEGQNVTLSCEQNLNHDAMYWYRQDPGQGLRLIYYSQIVNDFQKGDIAEGYSVSREKKESFPLTVTSAQKNPTAFYLCASSIVGRTNTGELFFGEGSRLTVL.

The chain employs TRBV5-1 and TRBJ2-3, with TRBD2 identical over 7 bases. Germline V CDR1 and CDR2: SGHRS, YFSETQ. CDR3 length: 16 amino acids. Unmatched junction bases numbered 5, after V lost 0 bases and J lost 1 base. The CDR3 protein is CASSLGRGSRTDTQYF. CDR3 nucleotide sequence: TGCGCCAGCAGCTTGGGGCGGGGGAGCCGCACAGATACGCAGTATTTT.

This clone came up a few times. V is TRBV19 and J is TRBJ2-1; TRBD1 matches 8 bases. J lost 8 bases, V lost 6 bases, and 12 bases had no gene match. The CDR3 is 15 amino acids. Per the germline V gene, CDR1 is LNHDA and CDR2 is SQIVND (reference sequence). The CDR3: CASSQAGTGVYEQFF. The DNA of the CDR3 is TGTGCCAGTAGCCAAGCCGGGACAGGAGTTTATGAGCAGTTCTTC. Full variable domain (outside the CDR3, taken from reference TRBV19 and TRBJ2-1): DGGITQSPKYLFRKEGQNVTLSCEQNLNHDAMYWYRQDPGQGLRLIYYSQIVNDFQKGDIAEGYSVSREKKESFPLTVTSAQKNPTAFYLCASSQAGTGVYEQFFGPGTRLTVL.

This chain links TRBV9 with TRBJ1-4; 7 positions agree with TRBD1. This CDR3 spans 15 amino acids. The junction had 3 bases not matched to a gene; V was cut back by 1 base and J by 3 bases. The germline V gene has CDR1 SGDLS and CDR2 YYNGEE. CDR3 sequence reads: CASSVRDRPNEKLFF. The CDR3 nucleotides read TGTGCCAGCAGCGTAAGGGACAGACCTAATGAAAAACTGTTTTTT.

The chain is built from TRBV7-3 and TRBJ2-2; D gene uncertain. The CDR3 length is 14 residues. The V and J ends lost 4 bases and 6 bases respectively, with 12 bases between them. Germline CDR1 and CDR2: SGHTA and FQGTGA. CDR3 region: CASSSGLRSGELFF. CDR3 DNA sequence: TGTGCCAGCAGCTCGGGCTTAAGGTCCGGGGAGCTGTTTTTT.

The chain carries TRBV15 and TRBJ2-1; 7 nucleotides line up with TRBD2. Per germline, CDR1 LNHNV and CDR2 YYDKDF (reference sequence). The ends lost 1 base at V and 9 bases at J; junction bases unmatched: 15. This CDR3 has 17 amino acids. In DNA form, the CDR3 reads TGTGCCACCAGCAGAGGAGGTCCGACTAGCCACGAAGGTGAGCAGTTCTTC. Translating gives CATSRGGPTSHEGEQFF.

This sequence joins TRBV7-2 and TRBJ2-3, with D maybe TRBD2 (5 bases). The CDR3 extends over 12 amino acids. Trimming shortened V by 5 bases and J by 10 bases, and 13 bases separated the two germline ends. The germline V gene has CDR1 SGHTA and CDR2 FQGNSA. CDR3 sequence (DNA): TGTGCCAGCAGCCCCGGGAACGAGGCGCAGTATTTT. The encoded protein is CASSPGNEAQYF.

The rearrangement joins TRBV7-2 to TRBJ2-6; the match to TRBD1 covers 8 bases. The length of the CDR3 is 18 residues. Trimming removed 5 bases from V and 2 bases from J; junction bases left unmatched: 11. Germline CDR1 reads SGHTA; CDR2 reads FQGNSA. The CDR3 nucleotides read TGTGCCAGCAGCCGTGCCAGGGGGCAGCTGACTGGGGCCAACGTCCTGACTTTC. Translating gives CASSRARGQLTGANVLTF.

This clone was observed a few times. The chain couples TRBV19 to TRBJ1-5; 8 nucleotides agree with TRBD1. Germline lookup yields CDR1 LNHDA and CDR2 SQIVND (reference sequence). The CDR3 contains 15 residues. With V trimmed by 5 bases and J by 2 bases, 5 bases remained unmatched. CDR3 region: CASSPTGGGNQPQHF. In DNA form, the CDR3 reads TGTGCCAGTAGTCCCACAGGGGGAGGCAATCAGCCCCAGCATTTT.

The chain has TRBV5-8 and TRBJ2-3; 8 bases fit TRBD2. CDR1 and CDR2 (germline): SGHTS, YDEGEE. V shed 3 bases and J 5 bases; nucleotides not matched to a gene: 8. The CDR3 runs 15 residues. DNA for the CDR3: TGTGCCAGCAGCTCTCCGGGACTAGGCGGAGATACGCAGTATTTT. Its translation is CASSSPGLGGDTQYF.

The chain joins TRBV18 to TRBJ2-4; D not resolved. This CDR3 is built from 17 residues. From germline, CDR1 is KGHSH and CDR2 LQKENI. Between the trimmed V and J ends, which lost 4 bases and 0 bases, there was a span of 16 bases. The DNA of the CDR3 is TGTGCCAGCTCACTGGAAACGGGTCTCCTAGCCAAAAACATTCAGTACTTC. This gives the protein CASSLETGLLAKNIQYF. The variable domain in full, completed from reference TRBV18 and TRBJ2-4, reads NAGVMQNPRHLVRRRGQEARLRCSPMKGHSHVYWYRQLPEEGLKFMVYLQKENIIDESGMPKERFSAEFPKEGPSILRIQQVVRGDSAAYFCASSLETGLLAKNIQYFGAGTRLSVL.

The DNA for the CDR3 is TGTGCCAGCAGCCGCGACAGGGGATTGGAGATTGGCTACACCTTC. Translation: CASSRDRGLEIGYTF. This chain uses TRBV7-8 with TRBJ1-2, with 8 nucleotides matching TRBD1. Unmatched junction bases numbered 12, after V lost 5 bases and J lost 7 bases. The CDR3 contains 15 residues. The germline V gene has CDR1 SGHVS and CDR2 FQNEAQ.

The chain recombines TRBV7-3 with TRBJ2-5; perhaps TRBD2 as D (6 bases). CDR1 is SGHTA, CDR2 FQGTGA, per germline. Trimming pared 5 bases from V and 4 bases from J, leaving 11 bases between. This CDR3 comprises 13 residues. The CDR3 loop reads CASSPRDGETQYF. Written as DNA, the CDR3 is TGTGCCAGCAGCCCGCGGGACGGAGAGACCCAGTACTTC. Full variable domain (outside the CDR3, taken from reference TRBV7-3 and TRBJ2-5): GAGVSQTPSNKVTEKGKYVELRCDPISGHTALYWYRQSLGQGPEFLIYFQGTGAADDSGLPNDRFFAVRPEGSVSTLKIQRTERGDSAVYLCASSPRDGETQYFGPGTRLLVL.

V is TRBV7-2 and J is TRBJ2-3; D is possibly TRBD1 (5 bases). Germline V gives CDR1 SGHTA, CDR2 FQGNSA. V was trimmed by 2 bases and J by 1 base, leaving 13 bases between them. There are 16 residues in the CDR3. The DNA for the CDR3 is TGTGCCAGCAGCTTACATGTGACACAGGGCACAGATACGCAGTATTTT. Translated: CASSLHVTQGTDTQYF.